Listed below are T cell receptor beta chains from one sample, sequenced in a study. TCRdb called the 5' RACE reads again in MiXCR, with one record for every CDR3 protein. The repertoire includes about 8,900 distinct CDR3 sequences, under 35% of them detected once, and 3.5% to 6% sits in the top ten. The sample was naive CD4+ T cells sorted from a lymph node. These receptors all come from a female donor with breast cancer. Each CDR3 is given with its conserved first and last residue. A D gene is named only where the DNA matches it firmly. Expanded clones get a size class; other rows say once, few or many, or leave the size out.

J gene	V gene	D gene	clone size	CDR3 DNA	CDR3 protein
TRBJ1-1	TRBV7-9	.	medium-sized	TGTGCCAGCAGCTCCCAGGGTACGGACACTGAAGCTTTCTTT	CASSSQGTDTEAFF
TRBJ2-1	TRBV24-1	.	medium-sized	TGTGCCACCAGTGATCCCCAGGACGGGAGGCAGTTCTTC	CATSDPQDGRQFF
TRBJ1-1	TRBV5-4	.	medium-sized	TGTGCCAGCAGCCTCGGACCTGGCCTCGAAGCTTTCTTT	CASSLGPGLEAFF
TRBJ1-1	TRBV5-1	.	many	TGCGCCAGCAGCTTCCCGGGACCTGAAGCTTTCTTT	CASSFPGPEAFF
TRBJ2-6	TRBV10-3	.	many	TGTGCCATCAGTGGCGGCTCTGGGGCCAACGTCCTGACTTTC	CAISGGSGANVLTF
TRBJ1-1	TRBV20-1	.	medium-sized	TGCAGTGCTTTAACCCGGGGGCAAGCTTTCTTT	CSALTRGQAFF
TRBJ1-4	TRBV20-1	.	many	TGCAGTGCCACAGCCGTGGGGCTAGGGGCCGTACTGTTTTTT	CSATAVGLGAVLFF
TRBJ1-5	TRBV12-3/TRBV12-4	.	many	TGTGCCAGCAGTTTGAAGGCCAGCGTGGCTGGCAATCAGCCCCAGCATTTT	CASSLKASVAGNQPQHF
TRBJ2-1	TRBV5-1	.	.	TGCGCCAGCAGCTTGGGGTTACCGGGAGTTCCTGAGCAGTTCTTC	CASSLGLPGVPEQFF
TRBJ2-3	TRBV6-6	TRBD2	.	TGTGCCAGCAGGGATAGACTAGCGGGAGTTACAGATACGCAGTATTTT	CASRDRLAGVTDTQYF
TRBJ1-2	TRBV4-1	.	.	TGCGCCAGCAGCCAAGAAGGCCCGGGAGGGTATGGCTACACCTTC	CASSQEGPGGYGYTF
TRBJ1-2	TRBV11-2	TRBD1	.	TGTGCCAGCAGCTTGGGGGACAGGAACTATGGCTACACCTTC	CASSLGDRNYGYTF
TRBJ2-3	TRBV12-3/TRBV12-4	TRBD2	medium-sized	TGTGCCAGCAGTGCGATACTAGCGCGATACACAGATACGCAGTATTTT	CASSAILARYTDTQYF
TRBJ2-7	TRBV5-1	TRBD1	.	TGCGCCAGCAGCAAGGGACAGGGGGTCTCCTACGAGCAGTACTTC	CASSKGQGVSYEQYF
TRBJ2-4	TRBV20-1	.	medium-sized	TGCAGTGCTAGACAATACTCCAGGGAAAACATTCAGTACTTC	CSARQYSRENIQYF
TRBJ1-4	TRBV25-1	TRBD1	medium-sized	TGTGCCAGCAGTGCACCACCCGACAGGGCGGATGGTGAAAAACTGTTTTTT	CASSAPPDRADGEKLFF
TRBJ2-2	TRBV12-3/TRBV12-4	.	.	TGTGCCAGCACTCGATCGCCAAGCTCTGGAAACACCGGGGAGCTGTTTTTT	CASTRSPSSGNTGELFF
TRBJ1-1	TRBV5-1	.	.	TGCGCCAGCAGCTTGGCCTTAGGACAGCCTGGGAGCACTGAAGCTTTCTTT	CASSLALGQPGSTEAFF
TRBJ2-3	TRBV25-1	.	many	TGTGCCAGCAACCCGAGGGGCGGAGAACGCACAGATACGCAGTATTTT	CASNPRGGERTDTQYF
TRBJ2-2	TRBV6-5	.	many	TGTGCCAGCAGTGCCCCGGGACTTAGCTCCGGGGAGCTGTTTTTT	CASSAPGLSSGELFF
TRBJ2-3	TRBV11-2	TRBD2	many	TGTGCCAGCAGCTTAGGGGGACTAGCGGCCTTAGATACGCAGTATTTT	CASSLGGLAALDTQYF
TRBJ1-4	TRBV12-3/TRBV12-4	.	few	TGTGCCAGCAGTTTAGCGGCCGCCCGGGAAAAACTGTTTTTT	CASSLAAAREKLFF